The 4 T cell receptor beta chains below all came from one sample that was sequenced in a study of blood T cell repertoires in COVID-19. Libraries were prepared by immunoSEQ multiplex PCR; TCRdb keeps only in-frame clonotypes and omits some of them. Seen here are about 100,000 clones, 85% observed once, and the top ten hold more than 10%. The sample consisted of peripheral blood. The receptors were sampled from a human donor in a cohort sampled during active COVID-19.

The rearrangement uses TRBV18 and TRBJ1-2; TRBD1 is a possible D gene (5 bases). The length of the CDR3 is 14 residues. The germline V and J ends were trimmed by 2 bases and 1 base, with 8 bases remaining between them. CDR1 and CDR2 (germline): KGHSH, LQKENI. Written as DNA, the CDR3 is TGTGCCAGCTCACCAGCAGACAGTAACTATGGCTACACCTTC. Amino acids: CASSPADSNYGYTF. The complete variable domain, with remaining parts taken from reference TRBV18 and TRBJ1-2, reads NAGVMQNPRHLVRRRGQEARLRCSPMKGHSHVYWYRQLPEEGLKFMVYLQKENIIDESGMPKERFSAEFPKEGPSILRIQQVVRGDSAAYFCASSPADSNYGYTFGSGTRLTVV.

V and J are TRBV10-3 and TRBJ2-3; 15 bases match TRBD2. J lost 5 bases, V lost 10 bases, and 10 bases had no gene match. The CDR3 has 16 residues. Per germline, CDR1 ENHRY and CDR2 SYGVKD. In DNA, the CDR3 is TGTGCCAGCCGGACTAGCGGGGGGGCTAGTAAAGATACGCAGTATTTT. It encodes CASRTSGGASKDTQYF.

Here the CDR3 DNA reads TGTGCCAGCAGTTTAAGGGCCGGGAGTGGGAATCAGCCCCAGCATTTT. It yields the protein CASSLRAGSGNQPQHF. The chain has TRBV28 and TRBJ1-5; D remains unclear. The CDR3 length is 16 residues. Deletions cut 2 bases from V and 4 bases from J, with 15 bases between. Germline V gene sequence: CDR1 MDHEN, CDR2 SYDVKM.

The CDR3 sequence: CASGSLLNNSPLHF. Written as DNA, the CDR3 is TGTGCCAGCGGGAGCCTTCTCAATAATTCACCCCTCCACTTT. The chain uses TRBV7-2 and TRBJ1-6; D not certain. Trimming stripped 8 bases from V and 5 bases from J, with 13 bases between. The CDR3 extends over 14 amino acids. Germline CDR1 SGHTA, CDR2 FQGNSA.